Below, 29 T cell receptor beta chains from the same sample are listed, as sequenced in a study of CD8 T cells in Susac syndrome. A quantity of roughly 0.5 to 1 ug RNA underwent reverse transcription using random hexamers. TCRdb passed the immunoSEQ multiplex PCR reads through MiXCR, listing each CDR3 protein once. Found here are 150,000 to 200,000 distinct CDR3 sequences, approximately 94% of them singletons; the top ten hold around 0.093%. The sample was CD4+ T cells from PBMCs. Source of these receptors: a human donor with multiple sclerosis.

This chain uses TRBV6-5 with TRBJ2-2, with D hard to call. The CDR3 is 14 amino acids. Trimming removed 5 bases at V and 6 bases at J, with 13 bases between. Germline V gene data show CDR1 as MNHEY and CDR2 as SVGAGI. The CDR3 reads CASSTQVGAGELFF. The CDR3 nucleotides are TGTGCCAGCAGTACCCAGGTTGGGGCCGGGGAGCTGTTTTTT.

The CDR3 spells CASRAGTGHRNTEAFF. DNA of the CDR3: TGTGCCAGCAGAGCCGGGACAGGGCATAGGAACACTGAAGCTTTCTTT. The V and J genes are TRBV2 and TRBJ1-1; 9 nucleotides match TRBD1. CDR1 is SNHLY, CDR2 FYNNEI, per germline. The CDR3 consists of 16 residues. V was pared by 6 bases and J by 1 base, with 9 bases of the junction left unmatched.

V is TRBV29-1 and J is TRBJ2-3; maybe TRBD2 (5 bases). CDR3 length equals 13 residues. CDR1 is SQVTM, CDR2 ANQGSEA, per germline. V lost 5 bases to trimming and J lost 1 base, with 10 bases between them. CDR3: CSVKHSGTDTQYF. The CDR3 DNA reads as TGCAGCGTTAAACATAGCGGCACAGATACGCAGTATTTT.

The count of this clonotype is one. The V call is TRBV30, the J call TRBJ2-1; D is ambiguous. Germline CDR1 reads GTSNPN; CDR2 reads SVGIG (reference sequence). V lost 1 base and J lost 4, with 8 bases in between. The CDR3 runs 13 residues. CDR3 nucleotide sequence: TGTGCCTGGAGTGCCGACACGTACAATGAGCAGTTCTTC. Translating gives CAWSADTYNEQFF.

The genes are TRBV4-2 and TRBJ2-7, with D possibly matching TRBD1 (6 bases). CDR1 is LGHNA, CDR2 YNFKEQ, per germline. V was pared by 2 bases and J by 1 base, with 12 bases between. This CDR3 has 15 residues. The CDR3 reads CASSQQGTDSYEQYF. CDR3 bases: TGTGCCAGCAGCCAACAGGGGACCGATTCCTACGAGCAGTACTTC.

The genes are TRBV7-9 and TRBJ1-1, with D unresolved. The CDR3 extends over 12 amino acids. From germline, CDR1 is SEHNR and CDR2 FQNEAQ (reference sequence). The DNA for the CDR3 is TGTGTCTCCAGCAGAGTCAACACTGAAGCTTTCTTT. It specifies CVSSRVNTEAFF.

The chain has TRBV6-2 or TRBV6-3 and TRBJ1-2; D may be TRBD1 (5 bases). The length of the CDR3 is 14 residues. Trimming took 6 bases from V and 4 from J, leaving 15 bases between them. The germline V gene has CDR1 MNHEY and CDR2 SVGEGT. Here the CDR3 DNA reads TGTGCCAGCAGGGGGACGCCCACAAGCTATGGCTACACCTTC. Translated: CASRGTPTSYGYTF.

The CDR3 here is CSAMDRDFYEQYF. The DNA for the CDR3 is TGCAGTGCCATGGACAGGGACTTTTACGAGCAGTACTTC. The rearrangement uses TRBV20-1 and TRBJ2-7; 8 bases fit TRBD1. The J segment lost 4 bases and the V segment lost 6 bases, leaving 8 bases of the junction unmatched. CDR1 is DFQATT, CDR2 SNEGSKA, per germline (reference sequence). The CDR3 loop spans 13 amino acids.

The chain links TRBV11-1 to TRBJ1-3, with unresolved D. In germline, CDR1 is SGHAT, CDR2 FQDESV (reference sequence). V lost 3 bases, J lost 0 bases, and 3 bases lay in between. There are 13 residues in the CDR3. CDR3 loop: CASSLTSGNTIYF. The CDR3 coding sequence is TGTGCCAGCAGCTTGACCTCTGGAAACACCATATATTTT.

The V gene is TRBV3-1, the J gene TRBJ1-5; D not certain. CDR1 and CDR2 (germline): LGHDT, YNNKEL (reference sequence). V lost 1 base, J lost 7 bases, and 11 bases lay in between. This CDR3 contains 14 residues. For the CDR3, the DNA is TGTGCCAGCAGCCAAGCGGGGATAAAACAGCCCCAGCATTTT. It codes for CASSQAGIKQPQHF.

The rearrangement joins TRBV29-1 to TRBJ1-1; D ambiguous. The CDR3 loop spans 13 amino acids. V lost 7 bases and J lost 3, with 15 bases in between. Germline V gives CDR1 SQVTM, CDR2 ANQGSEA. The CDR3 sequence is CSGILGRYTEAFF. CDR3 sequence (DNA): TGCAGCGGAATTCTGGGGAGATACACTGAAGCTTTCTTT.

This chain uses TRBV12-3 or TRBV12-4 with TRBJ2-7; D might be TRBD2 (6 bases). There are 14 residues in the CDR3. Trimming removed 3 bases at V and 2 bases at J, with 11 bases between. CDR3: CASSFLLAPYEQYF. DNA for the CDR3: TGTGCCAGCAGTTTTTTACTAGCACCCTACGAGCAGTACTTC.

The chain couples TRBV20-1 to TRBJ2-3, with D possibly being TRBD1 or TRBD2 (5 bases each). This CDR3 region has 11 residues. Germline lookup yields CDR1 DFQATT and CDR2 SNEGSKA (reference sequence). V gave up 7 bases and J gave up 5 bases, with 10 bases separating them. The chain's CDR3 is CSGRGRDTQYF. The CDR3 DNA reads TGCAGTGGTCGGGGACGAGATACGCAGTATTTT.

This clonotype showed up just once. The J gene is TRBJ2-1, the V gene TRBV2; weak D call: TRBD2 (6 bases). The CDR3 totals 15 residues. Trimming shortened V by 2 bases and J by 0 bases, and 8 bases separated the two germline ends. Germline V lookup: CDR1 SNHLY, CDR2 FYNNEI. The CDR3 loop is CASSERESSYNEQFF. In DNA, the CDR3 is TGTGCCAGCAGTGAACGGGAGAGCTCCTACAATGAGCAGTTCTTC.

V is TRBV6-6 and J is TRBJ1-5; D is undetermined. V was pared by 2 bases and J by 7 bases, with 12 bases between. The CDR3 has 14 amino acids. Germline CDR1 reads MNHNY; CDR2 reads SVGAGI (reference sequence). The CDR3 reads CASSYRRGGQPQHF. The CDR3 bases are TGTGCCAGCAGTTACAGGAGAGGTGGGCAGCCCCAGCATTTT.

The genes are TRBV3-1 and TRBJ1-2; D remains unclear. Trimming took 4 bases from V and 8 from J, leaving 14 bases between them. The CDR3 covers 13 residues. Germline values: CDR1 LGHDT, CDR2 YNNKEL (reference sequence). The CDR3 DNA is TGTGCCAGCAGCCCTAGTTCCGGCGTGGGCTACACCTTC. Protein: CASSPSSGVGYTF.

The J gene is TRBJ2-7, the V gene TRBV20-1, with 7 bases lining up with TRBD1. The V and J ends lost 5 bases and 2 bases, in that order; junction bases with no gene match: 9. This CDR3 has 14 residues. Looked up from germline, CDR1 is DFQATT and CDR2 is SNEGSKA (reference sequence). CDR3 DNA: TGCAGTGCTGGTAGGGGGACAGCAACCTACGAGCAGTACTTC. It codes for CSAGRGTATYEQYF.

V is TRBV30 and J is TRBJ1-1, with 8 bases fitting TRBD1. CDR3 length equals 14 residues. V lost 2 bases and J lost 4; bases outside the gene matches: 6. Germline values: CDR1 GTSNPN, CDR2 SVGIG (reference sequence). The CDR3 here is CAWSPQGAGTEAFF. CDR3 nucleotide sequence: TGTGCCTGGAGTCCCCAGGGGGCGGGCACTGAAGCTTTCTTT. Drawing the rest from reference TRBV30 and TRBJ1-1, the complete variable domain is SQTIHQWPATLVQPVGSPLSLECTVEGTSNPNLYWYRQAAGRGLQLLFYSVGIGQISSEVPQNLSASRPQDRQFILSSKKLLLSDSGFYLCAWSPQGAGTEAFFGQGTRLTVV.

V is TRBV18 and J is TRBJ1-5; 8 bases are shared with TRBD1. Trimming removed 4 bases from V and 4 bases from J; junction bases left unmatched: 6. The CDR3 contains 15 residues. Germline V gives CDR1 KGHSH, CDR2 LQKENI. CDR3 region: CASSQRTGRNQPQHF. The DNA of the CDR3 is TGTGCCAGCTCACAGAGGACAGGGAGGAATCAGCCCCAGCATTTT.

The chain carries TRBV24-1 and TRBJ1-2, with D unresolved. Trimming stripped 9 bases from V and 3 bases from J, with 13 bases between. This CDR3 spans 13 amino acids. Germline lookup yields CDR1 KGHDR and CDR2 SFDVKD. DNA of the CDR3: TGTGCCACCTCGAACGGCCAGGACTATGGCTACACCTTC. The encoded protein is CATSNGQDYGYTF.

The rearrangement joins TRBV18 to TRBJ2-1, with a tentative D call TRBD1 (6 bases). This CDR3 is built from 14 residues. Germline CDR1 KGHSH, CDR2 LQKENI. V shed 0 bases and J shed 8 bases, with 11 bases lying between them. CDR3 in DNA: TGTGCCAGCTCACCACCGGGCAGGGGCCATGAGCAGTTCTTC. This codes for CASSPPGRGHEQFF.

The CDR3 sequence: CASSARLAHTGELFF. The CDR3 bases are TGTGCCAGCAGCGCAAGACTAGCGCACACCGGGGAGCTGTTTTTT. The gene calls are TRBV9 and TRBJ2-2, with 8 bases identical to TRBD2. The CDR3 is 15 amino acids. Per the germline V gene, CDR1 is SGDLS and CDR2 is YYNGEE. The V and J ends lost 3 bases and 3 bases, in that order; junction bases with no gene match: 4.

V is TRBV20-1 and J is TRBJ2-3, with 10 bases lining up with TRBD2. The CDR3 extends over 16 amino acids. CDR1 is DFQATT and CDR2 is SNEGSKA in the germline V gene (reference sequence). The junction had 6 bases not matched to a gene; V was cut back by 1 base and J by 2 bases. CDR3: CSARVEREGITDTQYF. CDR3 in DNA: TGCAGTGCTAGAGTCGAGCGGGAGGGAATCACAGATACGCAGTATTTT.

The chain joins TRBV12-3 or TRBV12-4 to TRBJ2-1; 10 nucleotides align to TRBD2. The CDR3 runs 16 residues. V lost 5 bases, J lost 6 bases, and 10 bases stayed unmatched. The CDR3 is CASSPLGLARGNEQFF. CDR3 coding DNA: TGTGCCAGCAGTCCCCTGGGACTAGCGAGGGGCAATGAGCAGTTCTTC.

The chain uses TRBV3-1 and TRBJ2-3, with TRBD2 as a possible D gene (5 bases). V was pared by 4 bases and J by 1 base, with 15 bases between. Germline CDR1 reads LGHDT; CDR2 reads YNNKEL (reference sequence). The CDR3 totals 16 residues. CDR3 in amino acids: CASSRDYSHGTDTQYF. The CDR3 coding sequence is TGTGCCAGCAGCCGAGACTACTCACATGGCACAGATACGCAGTATTTT.

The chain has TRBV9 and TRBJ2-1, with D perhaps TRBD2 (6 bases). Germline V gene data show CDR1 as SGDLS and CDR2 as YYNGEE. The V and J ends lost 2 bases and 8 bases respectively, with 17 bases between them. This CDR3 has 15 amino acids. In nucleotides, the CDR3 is TGTGCCAGCAGCGTGGGGGGATGGGGATCCGATGAGCAGTTCTTC. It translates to CASSVGGWGSDEQFF.

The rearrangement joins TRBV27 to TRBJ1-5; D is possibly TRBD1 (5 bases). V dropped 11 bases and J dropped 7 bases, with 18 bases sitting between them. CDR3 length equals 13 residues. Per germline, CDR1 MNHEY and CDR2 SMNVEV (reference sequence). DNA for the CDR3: TGTGCCTCTAAGGGTCAGGGTTGGCAGCCCCAGCATTTT. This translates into CASKGQGWQPQHF.

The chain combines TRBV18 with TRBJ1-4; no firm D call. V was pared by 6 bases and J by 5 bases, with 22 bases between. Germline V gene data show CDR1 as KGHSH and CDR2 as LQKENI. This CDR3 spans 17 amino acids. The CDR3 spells CASSRNAPGSRNEKLFF. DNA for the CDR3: TGTGCCAGCTCCCGCAACGCCCCCGGAAGTCGGAATGAAAAACTGTTTTTT. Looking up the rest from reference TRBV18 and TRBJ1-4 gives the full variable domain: NAGVMQNPRHLVRRRGQEARLRCSPMKGHSHVYWYRQLPEEGLKFMVYLQKENIIDESGMPKERFSAEFPKEGPSILRIQQVVRGDSAAYFCASSRNAPGSRNEKLFFGSGTQLSVL.

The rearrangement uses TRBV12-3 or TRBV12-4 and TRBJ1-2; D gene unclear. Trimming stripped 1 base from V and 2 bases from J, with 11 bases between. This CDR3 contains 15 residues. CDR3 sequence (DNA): TGTGCCAGCAGTTTAGTGACGGAGATCAACTATGGCTACACCTTC. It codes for CASSLVTEINYGYTF.